The rows below give T cell receptor beta chains drawn from one sample of a study of STAT5B mutations in CD4+ large granular lymphocyte leukemia. TCRdb keeps only in-frame clones here, not all; method: immunoSEQ multiplex PCR. The table records around 37,000 clones, about 80% of them present only once. Specimen: CD4+ T cells from blood buffy coats. These receptors came from a human donor in good health. CDR3s include the opening cysteine and the closing phenylalanine or tryptophan.

CASSILGQGGNQPQHF | 16 | TRBJ1-5 | TRBV19
CASSVQEGTGELFF | 14 | TRBJ2-2 | TRBV6-4
CASSGGGTAVPGELFF | 16 | TRBJ2-2 | TRBV11-3
CATSRGSGQSNQPQHF | 16 | TRBJ1-5 | TRBV15
CASGFPGQGLRSSYEQYF | 18 | TRBJ2-7 | TRBV12-5
CASSLLNTEAFF | 12 | TRBJ1-1 | TRBV7-2
CASNPTTGGPETQYF | 15 | TRBJ2-5 | TRBV5-4
CASRGGVETQYF | 12 | TRBJ2-5 | TRBV2
CASSLALAGAYNEQFF | 16 | TRBJ2-1 | TRBV5-1
CASSFSEPYEQYF | 13 | TRBJ2-7 | TRBV5-1
CASSQGLAGVGTQYF | 15 | TRBJ2-5 | TRBV4-1
CASIQDGGANYGYTF | 15 | TRBJ1-2 | TRBV2
CASSLARGHSNQPQHF | 16 | TRBJ1-5 | TRBV5-4
CASSDQGADEQFF | 13 | TRBJ2-1 | TRBV5-1
CASSVTSGGRTDTQYF | 16 | TRBJ2-3 | TRBV6-1
CASSQDGSPGNTIYF | 15 | TRBJ1-3 | TRBV4-3
CASSPRDMTSGSLSLGYEQYF | 21 | TRBJ2-7 | TRBV2
CASSQPTGLNTEAFF | 15 | TRBJ1-1 | TRBV4-1
CASNEASGKFF | 11 | TRBJ2-1 | TRBV10-1
CASSQSYGETEAFF | 14 | TRBJ1-1 | TRBV6-5
CASSTHRAWAEAFF | 14 | TRBJ1-1 | TRBV6-5
CASSLEGWGEKLFF | 14 | TRBJ1-4 | TRBV7-2
CASSLDTTAYGYTF | 14 | TRBJ1-2 | TRBV18
CASSFLDGMYGYTF | 14 | TRBJ1-2 | TRBV5-1
CASSPQGARGYTF | 13 | TRBJ1-2 | TRBV7-2
CASSSRRFNQPQHF | 14 | TRBJ1-5 | TRBV6-5
CASSLGGRLGSGNTIYF | 17 | TRBJ1-3 | TRBV7-2
CASSPRTGGGGDEQFF | 16 | TRBJ2-1 | TRBV27
CSAGGGKGNTIYF | 13 | TRBJ1-3 | TRBV29-1
CASRATSSGTGELFF | 15 | TRBJ2-2 | TRBV6-5
CASKLADTDTQYF | 13 | TRBJ2-3 | TRBV5-4
CASSPSGGTNEKLFF | 15 | TRBJ1-4 | TRBV9
CASSQRDYEQYF | 12 | TRBJ2-7 | TRBV28